This passage covers 26 T cell receptor beta chains from one sample sequenced in a study of blood T cells in healthy people across ages. A J-beta primer mix and a sample-barcoded 5' primer were used in a second PCR of about 7 to 12 cycles. Each CDR3 protein is one row after TCRdb ran MiXCR on the 5' RACE reads. The data show approximately 900,000 distinct CDR3 sequences, around 49% seen once. Sequencing was performed on blood. These receptors were obtained from a man between 25 and 39 years old in good health.

This sequence joins TRBV6-1 and TRBJ2-1, with D perhaps given as TRBD1 or TRBD2 (6 bases each). Germline V gene lookup returns CDR1 MNHNS and CDR2 SASEGT. The CDR3 contains 12 residues. V was pared by 7 bases and J by 10 bases, with 14 bases between. The CDR3: CASTQWGAEQFF. CDR3 coding DNA: TGTGCCAGCACCCAATGGGGGGCGGAGCAGTTCTTC.

This clonotype has only a few counts. This chain uses TRBV29-1 with TRBJ2-1; 7 positions agree with TRBD1. This CDR3 has 14 amino acids. CDR1 and CDR2 (germline): SQVTM, ANQGSEA. V was pared by 7 bases and J by 7 bases, with 13 bases of the junction left unmatched. The CDR3 reads CSERQGTAGNEQFF. The CDR3 DNA reads as TGCAGCGAGAGACAGGGAACCGCCGGTAATGAGCAGTTCTTC.

The chain joins TRBV3-1 to TRBJ1-2; no clear D gene. This CDR3 contains 12 residues. V shed 4 bases and J shed 8 bases, with 11 bases lying between them. Germline CDR1 is LGHDT and CDR2 is YNNKEL (reference sequence). CDR3 amino acids: CASSPAGYGYTF. CDR3 DNA: TGTGCCAGCAGCCCCGCCGGATACGGCTACACCTTC. Full variable domain (rest looked up from reference TRBV3-1 and TRBJ1-2): DTAVSQTPKYLVTQMGNDKSIKCEQNLGHDTMYWYKQDSKKFLKIMFSYNNKELIINETVPNRFSPKSPDKAHLNLHINSLELGDSAVYFCASSPAGYGYTFGSGTRLTVV.

This clonotype came up a few times. The chain has TRBV28 and TRBJ1-2; D perhaps matches TRBD1 (5 bases). This CDR3 contains 14 residues. The ends were cut back, 6 bases at V and 7 bases at J, with 18 bases in the middle. Germline assignment: CDR1 MDHEN and CDR2 SYDVKM. CDR3: CASRLTAGASGYTF. Here the CDR3 DNA reads TGTGCCAGCAGATTGACAGCCGGGGCGAGTGGCTACACCTTC.

The chain uses TRBV30 and TRBJ1-1, with 7 bases aligning to TRBD1. This CDR3 spans 13 amino acids. Germline V lookup: CDR1 GTSNPN, CDR2 SVGIG (reference sequence). V trimming: 8 bases; J trimming: 3 bases; junction bases outside the gene matches: 9. As DNA, the CDR3 is TGTGCCGGAGGCAGGGGGGGGTACACTGAAGCTTTCTTT. Residues: CAGGRGGYTEAFF.

With regard to this clonotype: The junction departs from the called germline gene at one end, perhaps through a read error. The V and J genes are TRBV4-1 and TRBJ2-2; D is perhaps TRBD1 (6 bases). Germline CDR1 reads MGHRA; CDR2 reads YSYEKL. The CDR3 is 15 amino acids. The chain's CDR3 is CASTQEPHRAGELFF. CDR3 nucleotides: TGCGCCAGCACCCAAGAGCCTCACAGGGCCGGGGAGCTGTTTTTT.

This rearrangement joins TRBV13 to TRBJ2-3, with D hard to call. Germline CDR1 PRHDT, CDR2 FYEKMQ (reference sequence). The V gene lost 2 bases and the J gene lost 0 bases, with 12 bases spanning the gap. The CDR3 totals 16 residues. The CDR3 protein is CASSLSTIPSTDTQYF. The CDR3 DNA reads TGTGCCAGCAGCTTATCGACAATACCTAGCACAGATACGCAGTATTTT.

This chain uses TRBV30 with TRBJ2-7; D possibly matches TRBD1 or TRBD2 (5 bases each). TRBJ2-4 matches the DNA end more closely, so the J call is doubtful. Germline-derived CDR1 and CDR2 are GTSNPN and SVGIG (reference sequence). CDR3 length equals 13 residues. CDR3 region: CAWSRDGKNIQYF. CDR3 DNA sequence: TGTGCCTGGAGCCGGGACGGGAAAAACATTCAGTACTTC.

The chain employs TRBV20-1 and TRBJ2-5; the D gene is possibly TRBD2 (5 bases). The ends were cut back, 7 bases at V and 3 bases at J, with 18 bases in the middle. The CDR3 is 14 residues long. The V gene's germline CDR1 is DFQATT and CDR2 SNEGSKA (reference sequence). CDR3 DNA: TGCAGTGTTGAGGCCCGGGATATGGAAGAGACCCAGTACTTC. Translation: CSVEARDMEETQYF.

This clonotype has only a few counts. The J gene is TRBJ2-7, the V gene TRBV28; the D is unclear. V lost 5 bases and J 2 bases, leaving 10 bases between the germline ends. This CDR3 is 13 amino acids long. Germline loops: CDR1 MDHEN, CDR2 SYDVKM. CDR3: CASSADVPYEQYF. The CDR3 DNA is TGTGCCAGCAGTGCGGACGTCCCCTACGAGCAGTACTTC. The full variable domain, rest sourced from reference TRBV28 and TRBJ2-7, is DVKVTQSSRYLVKRTGEKVFLECVQDMDHENMFWYRQDPGLGLRLIYFSYDVKMKEKGDIPEGYSVSREKKERFSLILESASTNQTSMYLCASSADVPYEQYFGPGTRLTVT.

The gene calls are TRBV3-1 and TRBJ2-1, with D uncertain. Per the germline V gene, CDR1 is LGHDT and CDR2 is YNNKEL (reference sequence). The V and J ends lost 0 bases and 13 bases respectively, with 7 bases between them. The CDR3 is made up of 11 amino acids. CDR3 nucleotides: TGTGCCAGCAGCCAAGATGTGACTCAGTTCTTC. Its protein product is CASSQDVTQFF.

The gene calls are TRBV19 and TRBJ1-2; D gene ambiguous. The CDR3 totals 15 residues. Trimming pared 3 bases from V and 6 bases from J, leaving 17 bases between. Per germline, CDR1 LNHDA and CDR2 SQIVND (reference sequence). The CDR3 loop reads CASSMRPLGLDGYTF. As DNA, the CDR3 is TGTGCCAGTAGTATGCGTCCCTTGGGCTTAGATGGCTACACCTTC.

The chain recombines TRBV5-1 with TRBJ2-3; D is possibly TRBD2 (7 bases). Germline-derived CDR1 and CDR2 are SGHRS and YFSETQ. There are 15 residues in the CDR3. Trimming removed 3 bases from V and 5 bases from J, with 16 bases in between. CDR3 bases: TGCGCCAGCAGCTGGGGGGGCAGGGCGGAAGATACGCAGTATTTT. It yields the protein CASSWGGRAEDTQYF.

The chain has TRBV6-1 and TRBJ2-7; no definite D call. Germline CDR1 and CDR2: MNHNS and SASEGT. The ends were cut back, 3 bases at V and 3 bases at J, with 15 bases in the middle. The length of the CDR3 is 15 residues. The CDR3 DNA sequence: TGTGCCAGCAGTGACCACAATCTTGATAGCTACGAGCAGTACTTC. This sequence encodes CASSDHNLDSYEQYF.

This chain links TRBV3-1 with TRBJ2-7, with unresolved D. This CDR3 has 13 amino acids. CDR1 is LGHDT and CDR2 is YNNKEL in the germline V gene (reference sequence). Trimming took 3 bases from V and 2 from J, leaving 8 bases between them. In DNA form, the CDR3 reads TGTGCCAGCAGCCATGGTATCACCTACGAGCAGTACTTC. Translated: CASSHGITYEQYF.

In this sample, this clonotype turned up many times. The chain joins TRBV4-3 to TRBJ2-7; D may be TRBD1 (7 bases). Between the trimmed V and J ends, which lost 5 bases and 2 bases, there was a span of 16 bases. The germline V gene encodes CDR1 LGHNA and CDR2 YSLEER. This CDR3 has 15 amino acids. The CDR3 nucleotides are TGCGCCAGCAGCAAAAACGGAGGGGGCACCTACGAGCAGTACTTC. Amino acid sequence: CASSKNGGGTYEQYF.

The CDR3 nucleotides are TGCGCCAGCAGCTTCGGAGGGGAGGGAGGCTACACCTTC. Residues: CASSFGGEGGYTF. This chain uses TRBV5-1 with TRBJ1-2; a possible D gene is TRBD1 (5 bases). Germline V gene data show CDR1 as SGHRS and CDR2 as YFSETQ. Between the trimmed V and J ends, which lost 2 bases and 8 bases, there was a span of 13 bases. This CDR3 is 13 amino acids long.

Concerning this clonotype itself: A clone one base away is much larger, so this may be a read error. The rearrangement joins TRBV29-1 to TRBJ2-4; D possibly corresponds to TRBD2 (5 bases). Per the germline V gene, CDR1 is SQVTM and CDR2 is ANQGSEA. The CDR3 extends over 12 amino acids. In DNA form, the CDR3 reads TGCAGGGAAGAGCTAGCCAAAAACATTCGGTACTTC. Its translation is CREELAKNIRYF. The full variable domain, its missing parts supplied by reference TRBV29-1 and TRBJ2-4, is SAVISQKPSRDICQRGTSLTIQCQVDSQVTMMFWYRQQPGQSLTLIATANQGSEATYESGFVIDKFPISRPNLTFSTLTVSNMSPEDSSIYLCREELAKNIRYFGAGTRLSVL.

This chain uses TRBV4-2 with TRBJ2-1, with D maybe TRBD1 (5 bases). V was shortened by 1 base and J by 0 bases, with 19 bases between the two germline ends. Per the germline V gene, CDR1 is LGHNA and CDR2 is YNFKEQ. The CDR3 totals 19 residues. The CDR3 loop reads CASSQAQVLTVSSYNEQFF. The CDR3 region has the DNA TGTGCCAGCAGCCAAGCACAGGTTCTTACGGTGAGCTCCTACAATGAGCAGTTCTTC.

For the CDR3, the DNA is TGTGCCAGCAGTCCCGGCTGGAATACGCAGTATTTT. It encodes CASSPGWNTQYF. V and J are TRBV6-1 and TRBJ2-3; D is ambiguous. Germline CDR1 is MNHNS and CDR2 is SASEGT. The V end was cut by 5 bases, the J end by 7 bases, with 10 bases between. This CDR3 has 12 amino acids.

In this sample, this clonotype turned up a few times. The chain couples TRBV6-2 or TRBV6-3 to TRBJ2-7; a possible D gene is TRBD2 (6 bases). V dropped 8 bases and J dropped 2 bases, with 16 bases sitting between them. The CDR3 loop spans 14 amino acids. Germline V gene lookup returns CDR1 MNHEY and CDR2 SVGEGT. As DNA, the CDR3 is TGTGCCAGCTCTCCCGTAGCGGAGCCCTACGAGCAGTACTTC. It specifies CASSPVAEPYEQYF.

This rearrangement joins TRBV6-6 to TRBJ2-1, with D possibly matching TRBD2 (5 bases). The CDR3 is 14 amino acids. The V gene's germline CDR1 is MNHNY and CDR2 SVGAGI (reference sequence). V shed 0 bases and J shed 7 bases, with 10 bases lying between them. CDR3: CASSYSIRGNEQFF. DNA for the CDR3: TGTGCCAGCAGTTACTCGATTCGGGGAAATGAGCAGTTCTTC.

The table lists this clonotype with a few counts. V usage is TRBV10-3 and J usage is TRBJ1-4, with D hard to call. CDR1 ENHRY and CDR2 SYGVKD come from the germline V gene. CDR3 length equals 13 residues. V dropped 7 bases and J dropped 5 bases, with 11 bases sitting between them. DNA for the CDR3: TGTGCCATCACCGAGACGGAGAATGAAAAACTGTTTTTT. Translating it yields CAITETENEKLFF.

The rearrangement uses TRBV7-9 and TRBJ1-2, with D hard to call. V gave up 2 bases and J gave up 4 bases, with 11 bases separating them. The CDR3 consists of 14 residues. The germline V gene encodes CDR1 SEHNR and CDR2 FQNEAQ (reference sequence). The CDR3 loop reads CASSLSTTSYGYTF. The CDR3 bases are TGTGCCAGCAGCTTATCTACAACAAGCTATGGCTACACCTTC. The whole variable domain, remainder taken from reference TRBV7-9 and TRBJ1-2, is DTGVSQNPRHKITKRGQNVTFRCDPISEHNRLYWYRQTLGQGPEFLTYFQNEAQLEKSRLLSDRFSAERPKGSFSTLEIQRTEQGDSAMYLCASSLSTTSYGYTFGSGTRLTVV.

The rearrangement uses TRBV20-1 and TRBJ2-1; 10 positions match TRBD2. The CDR3 contains 15 residues. Looked up from germline, CDR1 is DFQATT and CDR2 is SNEGSKA (reference sequence). Unmatched junction bases numbered 10, after V lost 4 bases and J lost 7 bases. The CDR3 is CSATPGAGGRNEQFF. Written as DNA, the CDR3 is TGCAGTGCTACCCCAGGAGCGGGGGGGCGAAATGAGCAGTTCTTC.

The chain recombines TRBV6-5 with TRBJ1-5; D is perhaps TRBD1 (6 bases). Trimming removed 0 bases at V and 2 bases at J, with 8 bases between. The CDR3 covers 15 residues. Germline CDR1 MNHEY, CDR2 SVGAGI. For the CDR3, the DNA is TGTGCCAGCAGTTACTCTACAGGGCGCAATCAGCCCCAGCATTTT. Amino acid sequence: CASSYSTGRNQPQHF.